The 8 T cell receptor delta chains in this list originate from one sample, sequenced in a study of gamma-delta chains in newborns, infants, children. TCRdb processed the reads again with the CATT caller. The repertoire holds over 3,000 delta-chain clones, with over 9.5% as singletons. Sequencing input: blood. The receptors come from a child who was a newborn, infant or young child, either healthy, febrile or measles-vaccinated (not recorded which).

As concerns this clone: Given a much more abundant clone one base away, this may be a read error. The J gene is TRDJ3, the V gene TRDV2; D might be TRDD3 (5 bases). Germline CDR1 and CDR2: GEAIGNYY and EKD. The CDR3 has 17 residues. Trimming removed 3 bases at V and 5 bases at J, with 16 bases between. CDR3 bases: TGTGCCTGTGACGCGCTGGAGGATAGCCGGGACACCCGACAGATGTTTTTC. Its translation: CACDALEDSRDTRQMFF.

The chain has TRDV2 and TRDJ3; 8 nucleotides align to TRDD3. Here the J gene was assigned by germline matching of the DNA, as TCRdb has none. Trimming took 3 bases from V and 0 from J; bases not matched to a gene: 9. The germline CDR1 and CDR2 sequences are GEAIGNYY and EKD. The CDR3 extends over 19 amino acids. This chain's CDR3 is CACDGLGDPSSWDTRQMFF. CDR3 bases: TGTGCCTGTGACGGGTTGGGGGATCCAAGCTCCTGGGACACCCGACAGATGTTTTTC.

This clone was counted a few times. Just one base apart from a much larger clone, this may be a read error. V gene TRDV2 combines with J gene TRDJ3; 8 bases match TRDD3. Germline-derived CDR1 and CDR2 are GEAIGNYY and EKD. The CDR3 totals 19 residues. The CDR3 nucleotides read TGTGCCTGTGACACCTGGGGGATTCCTAGCTCCTGGGGCACCCGACAGATGTTTTTC. This encodes CACDTWGIPSSWGTRQMFF.

Concerning this clone itself: A single base is all that separates this from a far larger clone, so a read error is likely. Other nucleotide sequences in the sample specify the same CDR3. The V gene is TRDV2, the J gene TRDJ2, with D unclear. Per the germline V gene, CDR1 is GEAIGNYY and CDR2 is EKD. Trimming stripped 1 base from V and 1 base from J, with 9 bases between. The CDR3 has 15 residues. CDR3 region: CACDTGRYLTAQLFF. Written as DNA, the CDR3 is TGTGCCTGTGACACTGGGAGATATTTGACAGCACAACTCTTCTTT.

V and J are TRDV2 and TRDJ3; maybe TRDD3 (5 bases). The germline V gene has CDR1 GEAIGNYY and CDR2 EKD. The CDR3 contains 17 residues. V dropped 0 bases and J dropped 1 base, with 9 bases sitting between them. CDR3 bases: TGTGCCTGTGACACCGTACTGGAGTCCTGGGACACCCGACAGATGTTTTTC. Amino acid sequence: CACDTVLESWDTRQMFF.

As to this clone: TCRdb records a much larger clone's protein for this DNA, with a difference at residue 3 that likely arises from a read error; the protein given is the translation of the DNA. The chain is built from TRDV2 and TRDJ3; D gene unclear. Looked up from germline, CDR1 is GEAIGNYY and CDR2 is EKD. The CDR3 length is 13 residues. The CDR3 here is CASDTWDTRQMFF. The DNA of the CDR3 is TGTGCCAGTGACACCTGGGACACCCGACAGATGTTTTTC.

The sample holds a few counts of this clone. At one end the junction does not follow the germline gene, possibly because of a read error. V gene TRDV2 combines with J gene TRDJ3; D might be TRDD3 (6 bases). The CDR3 loop spans 21 amino acids. Germline V gene data show CDR1 as GEAIGNYY and CDR2 as EKD. CDR3 region: CACGTVDERGTDSWDTRQMFF. The CDR3 DNA reads as TGTGCCTGTGGCACCGTTGATGAGCGGGGGACCGACTCCTGGGACACCCGACAGATGTTTTTC.

This clone rates as large. The same CDR3 also results from other DNA sequences found in this sample. This chain joins TRDV2 and TRDJ2, with 10 bases matching TRDD3. V trimming: 1 base; J trimming: 1 base; junction bases outside the gene matches: 14. Germline-derived CDR1 and CDR2 are GEAIGNYY and EKD. This CDR3 region has 20 residues. In nucleotides, the CDR3 is TGTGCCTGTGACACGTTGCGGGGTTTGGGGGATACCAGTTTGACAGCACAACTCTTCTTT. Translated: CACDTLRGLGDTSLTAQLFF.